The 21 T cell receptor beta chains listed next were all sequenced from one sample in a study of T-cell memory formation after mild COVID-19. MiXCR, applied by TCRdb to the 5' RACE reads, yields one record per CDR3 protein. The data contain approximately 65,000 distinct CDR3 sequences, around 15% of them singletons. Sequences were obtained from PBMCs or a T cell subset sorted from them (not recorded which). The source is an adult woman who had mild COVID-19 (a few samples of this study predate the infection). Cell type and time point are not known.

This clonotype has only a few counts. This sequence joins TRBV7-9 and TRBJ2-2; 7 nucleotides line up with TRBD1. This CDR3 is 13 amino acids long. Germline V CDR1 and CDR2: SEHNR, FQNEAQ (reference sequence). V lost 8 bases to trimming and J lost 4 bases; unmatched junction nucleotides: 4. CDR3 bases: TGTGCCAGCGTCAACAGGGGCACCGGGGAGCTGTTTTTT. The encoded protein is CASVNRGTGELFF.

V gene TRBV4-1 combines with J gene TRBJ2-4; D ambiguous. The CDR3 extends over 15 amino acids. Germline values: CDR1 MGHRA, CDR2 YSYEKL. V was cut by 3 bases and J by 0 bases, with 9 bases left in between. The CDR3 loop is CASSQGLLAKNIQYF. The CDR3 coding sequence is TGCGCCAGCAGCCAGGGCCTACTAGCCAAAAACATTCAGTACTTC.

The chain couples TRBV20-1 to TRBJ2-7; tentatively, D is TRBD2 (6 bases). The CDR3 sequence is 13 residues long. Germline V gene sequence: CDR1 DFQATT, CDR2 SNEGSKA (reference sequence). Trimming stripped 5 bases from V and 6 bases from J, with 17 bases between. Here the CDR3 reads CSAGSGLTGEQYF. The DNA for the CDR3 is TGCAGTGCTGGGTCGGGACTGACGGGCGAGCAGTACTTC.

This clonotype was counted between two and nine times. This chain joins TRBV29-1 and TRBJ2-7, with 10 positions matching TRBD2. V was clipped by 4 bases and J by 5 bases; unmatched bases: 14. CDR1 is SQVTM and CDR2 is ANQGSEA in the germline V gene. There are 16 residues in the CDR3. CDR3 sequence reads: CSVGGILAGSTDEQYF. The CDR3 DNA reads TGCAGCGTTGGGGGGATACTAGCGGGATCCACGGACGAGCAGTACTTC.

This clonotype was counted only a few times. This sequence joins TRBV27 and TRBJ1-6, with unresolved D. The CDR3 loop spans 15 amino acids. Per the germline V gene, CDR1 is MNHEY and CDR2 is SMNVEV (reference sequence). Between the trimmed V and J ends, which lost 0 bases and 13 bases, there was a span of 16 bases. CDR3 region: CASSLSGGLGMPLHF. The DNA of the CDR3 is TGTGCCAGCAGTTTATCAGGTGGCTTAGGCATGCCCCTCCACTTT.

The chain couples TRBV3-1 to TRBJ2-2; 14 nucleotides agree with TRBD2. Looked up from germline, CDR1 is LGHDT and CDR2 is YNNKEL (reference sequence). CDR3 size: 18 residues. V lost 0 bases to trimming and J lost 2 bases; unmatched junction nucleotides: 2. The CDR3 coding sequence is TGTGCCAGCAGCCAAGAGACTAGCGGGGGGGCCAACACCGGGGAGCTGTTTTTT. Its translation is CASSQETSGGANTGELFF. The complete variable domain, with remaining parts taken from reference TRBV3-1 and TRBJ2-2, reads DTAVSQTPKYLVTQMGNDKSIKCEQNLGHDTMYWYKQDSKKFLKIMFSYNNKELIINETVPNRFSPKSPDKAHLNLHINSLELGDSAVYFCASSQETSGGANTGELFFGEGSRLTVL.

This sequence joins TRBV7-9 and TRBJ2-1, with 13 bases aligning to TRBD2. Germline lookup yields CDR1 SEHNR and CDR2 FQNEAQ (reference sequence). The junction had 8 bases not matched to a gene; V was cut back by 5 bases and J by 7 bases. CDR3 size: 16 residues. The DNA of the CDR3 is TGTGCCAGCAGCCCAGGACTAGCGGGAGAAAGGAATGAGCAGTTCTTC. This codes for CASSPGLAGERNEQFF.

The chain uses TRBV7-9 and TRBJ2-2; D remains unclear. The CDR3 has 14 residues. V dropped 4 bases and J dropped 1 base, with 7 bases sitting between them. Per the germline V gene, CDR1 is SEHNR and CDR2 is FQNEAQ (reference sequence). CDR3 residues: CASSSDLNTGELFF. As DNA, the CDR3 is TGTGCCAGCAGCTCGGACCTGAACACCGGGGAGCTGTTTTTT.

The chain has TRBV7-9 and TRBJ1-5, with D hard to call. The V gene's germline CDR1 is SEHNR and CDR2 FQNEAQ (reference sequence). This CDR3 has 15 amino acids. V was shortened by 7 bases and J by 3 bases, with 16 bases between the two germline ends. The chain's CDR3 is CASTPGNGLNQPQHF. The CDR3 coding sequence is TGTGCCAGCACCCCCGGGAACGGCCTCAATCAGCCCCAGCATTTT.

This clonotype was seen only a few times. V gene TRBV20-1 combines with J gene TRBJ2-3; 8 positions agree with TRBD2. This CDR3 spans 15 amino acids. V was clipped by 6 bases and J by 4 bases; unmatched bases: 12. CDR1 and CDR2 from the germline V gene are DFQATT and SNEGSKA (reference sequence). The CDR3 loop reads CSANSGREVSDTQYF. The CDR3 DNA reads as TGCAGTGCCAATTCGGGGCGGGAGGTATCAGATACGCAGTATTTT.

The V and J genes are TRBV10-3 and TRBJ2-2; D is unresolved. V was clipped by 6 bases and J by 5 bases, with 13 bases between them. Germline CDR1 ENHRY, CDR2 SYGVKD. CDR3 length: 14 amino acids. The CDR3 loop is CAIRETSLTGELFF. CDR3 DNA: TGTGCCATCAGGGAGACCAGTTTAACCGGGGAGCTGTTTTTT.

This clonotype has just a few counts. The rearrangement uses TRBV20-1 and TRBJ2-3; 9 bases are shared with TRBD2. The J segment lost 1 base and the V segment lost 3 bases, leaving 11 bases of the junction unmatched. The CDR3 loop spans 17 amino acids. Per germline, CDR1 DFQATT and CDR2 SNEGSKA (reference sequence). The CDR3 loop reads CSASLPLLAGGTDTQYF. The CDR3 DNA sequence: TGCAGTGCTAGTCTCCCTCTACTAGCGGGCGGCACAGATACGCAGTATTTT.

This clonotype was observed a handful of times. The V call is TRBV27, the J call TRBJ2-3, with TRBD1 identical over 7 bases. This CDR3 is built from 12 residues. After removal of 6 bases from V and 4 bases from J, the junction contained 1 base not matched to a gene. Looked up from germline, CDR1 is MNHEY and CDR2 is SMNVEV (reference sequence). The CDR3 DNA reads TGTGCCAGCAGAACAGGGGCAGATACGCAGTATTTT. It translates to CASRTGADTQYF.

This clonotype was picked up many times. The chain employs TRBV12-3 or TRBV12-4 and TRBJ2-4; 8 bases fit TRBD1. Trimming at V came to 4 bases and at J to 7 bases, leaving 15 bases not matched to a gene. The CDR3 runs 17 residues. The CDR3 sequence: CASSSLPRDRLRNIQYF. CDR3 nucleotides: TGTGCCAGCAGTTCCCTTCCTCGGGACAGGTTACGGAACATTCAGTACTTC.

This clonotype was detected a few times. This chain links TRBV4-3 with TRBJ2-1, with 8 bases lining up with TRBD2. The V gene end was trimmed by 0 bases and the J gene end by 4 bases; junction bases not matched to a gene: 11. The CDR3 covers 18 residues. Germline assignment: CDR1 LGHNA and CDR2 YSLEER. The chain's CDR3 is CASSQDTRTSRYYNEQFF. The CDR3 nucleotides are TGCGCCAGCAGCCAAGATACCCGGACTAGCAGGTATTACAATGAGCAGTTCTTC.

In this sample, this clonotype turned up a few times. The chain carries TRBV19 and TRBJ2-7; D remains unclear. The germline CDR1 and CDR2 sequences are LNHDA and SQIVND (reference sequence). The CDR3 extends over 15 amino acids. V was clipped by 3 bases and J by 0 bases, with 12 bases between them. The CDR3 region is CASSIFHQSSYEQYF. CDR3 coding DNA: TGTGCCAGTAGTATTTTCCATCAAAGCTCCTACGAGCAGTACTTC.

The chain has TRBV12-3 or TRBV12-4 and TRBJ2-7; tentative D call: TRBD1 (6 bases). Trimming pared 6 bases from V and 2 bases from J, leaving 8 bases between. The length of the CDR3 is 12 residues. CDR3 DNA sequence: TGTGCCAGCAGAGGGGACACCTACGAGCAGTACTTC. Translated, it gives CASRGDTYEQYF.

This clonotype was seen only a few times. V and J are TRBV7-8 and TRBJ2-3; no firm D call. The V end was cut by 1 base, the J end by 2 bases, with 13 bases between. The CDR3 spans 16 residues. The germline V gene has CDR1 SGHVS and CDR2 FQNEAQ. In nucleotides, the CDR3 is TGTGCCAGCAGCTTAGGGACGACCTCTTTCACAGATACGCAGTATTTT. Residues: CASSLGTTSFTDTQYF.

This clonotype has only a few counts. CDR3 amino acids: CASSLGALAGGQETQYF. Here the CDR3 DNA reads TGTGCCAGCAGCTTAGGTGCGCTAGCGGGAGGACAAGAGACCCAGTACTTC. The V gene is TRBV7-9, the J gene TRBJ2-5; TRBD2 agrees at 11 bases. Germline V gene data show CDR1 as SEHNR and CDR2 as FQNEAQ (reference sequence). Trimming at V came to 1 base and at J to 2 bases, leaving 6 bases not matched to a gene. The CDR3 length is 17 residues.

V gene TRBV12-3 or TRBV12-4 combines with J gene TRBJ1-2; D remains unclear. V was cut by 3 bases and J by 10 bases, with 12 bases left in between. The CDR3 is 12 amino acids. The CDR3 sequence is CASSLAPGDYTF. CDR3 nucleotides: TGTGCCAGCAGTTTGGCACCCGGGGACTACACCTTC.

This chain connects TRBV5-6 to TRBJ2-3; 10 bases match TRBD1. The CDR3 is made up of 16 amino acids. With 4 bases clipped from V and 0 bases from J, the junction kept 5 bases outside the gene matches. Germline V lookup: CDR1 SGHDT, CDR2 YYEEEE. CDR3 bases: TGTGCCAGCAGCGAGAGGGACAGGGGAAGCACAGATACGCAGTATTTT. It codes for CASSERDRGSTDTQYF.